This is a list of T cell receptor beta chains from one sample in a study of identical twins. From the 5' RACE reads, TCRdb called clonotypes with MiXCR, one entry per CDR3 protein. The sample shows just over 450,000 distinct CDR3 sequences, 13% to 15% of them seen only once. A further study also used this sample, focusing on yellow fever vaccine responses in identical twins.

Sequencing input: CD4+ T cells sorted from blood. These receptors came from a woman aged 18 to 35 in good health. Each CDR3 is given with its conserved first and last residue. A D gene is named only where the DNA matches it firmly. Size tells how often a clone was seen (once, few, many) or the class of an expanded clone, and some rows leave it out.

d_gene,v_gene,abundance,len,j_gene,CDR3nt,CDR3aa
NA,TRBV20-1,few,15,TRBJ2-5,TGCAGTGCTAGAGATTCAGCCAGGGTTGTCGAGACCCAGTACTTC,CSARDSARVVETQYF
TRBD1,TRBV5-1,few,14,TRBJ1-5,TGCGCCAGCACGTCCAGACAGGGATATCAGCCCCAGCATTTT,CASTSRQGYQPQHF
TRBD2,TRBV7-9,NA,14,TRBJ2-4,TGTGCCAGCAGCTTAAGCGGGGGGAGGGACATTCAGTACTTC,CASSLSGGRDIQYF
TRBD2,TRBV10-2,NA,14,TRBJ2-1,TGCGCCAGCCGGACGGGGGGGCCGGGTCCTGAGCAGTTCTTC,CASRTGGPGPEQFF
TRBD2,TRBV7-8,NA,17,TRBJ2-3,TGTGCCAGCAGCTTAGCTCGGGTAGCGGGGGGAAGGGATACGCAGTATTTT,CASSLARVAGGRDTQYF
NA,TRBV29-1,many,16,TRBJ2-3,TGCAGCGTTGAAGATCATAAGAGGGGGAGCACAGATACGCAGTATTTT,CSVEDHKRGSTDTQYF
NA,TRBV12-3/TRBV12-4,many,15,TRBJ2-5,TGTGCCAGCAGCCTAGGGTCCCGAATCCAAGAGACCCAGTACTTC,CASSLGSRIQETQYF
NA,TRBV20-1,NA,12,TRBJ2-4,TGCAGTGCCCAAACCGGACAGAACATTCAGTACTTC,CSAQTGQNIQYF
NA,TRBV9,NA,13,TRBJ2-5,TGTGCCAGCAGCGTTGCAGTCTGGGAGACCCAGTACTTC,CASSVAVWETQYF
NA,TRBV20-1,NA,13,TRBJ1-5,TGCAGTGCTAGAGATCGAGGTGGTCAGCCCCAGCATTTT,CSARDRGGQPQHF
TRBD1,TRBV14,NA,14,TRBJ2-5,TGTGCCAGCAGCCCAGGACAGGACCAAGAGACCCAGTACTTC,CASSPGQDQETQYF
NA,TRBV27,few,14,TRBJ1-5,TGTGCCAGCAGTCCCTCGATGAACAATCAGCCCCAGCATTTT,CASSPSMNNQPQHF
TRBD2,TRBV5-4,few,17,TRBJ2-3,TGTGCCAGCAGCAGGACTAGCGGGAGGGCCGTGGCAGATACGCAGTATTTT,CASSRTSGRAVADTQYF
TRBD1,TRBV10-3,NA,14,TRBJ1-1,TGTGCCATCAGAAAGGGACAGGGCGACACTGAAGCTTTCTTT,CAIRKGQGDTEAFF
TRBD2,TRBV5-1,few,17,TRBJ2-1,TGCGCCAGCAGCTTGGCCTCGCGAGCGGGGTCATACAATGAGCAGTTCTTC,CASSLASRAGSYNEQFF
NA,TRBV27,many,12,TRBJ2-5,TGTGCCAGCAGTTTATACGGAGAGACCCAGTACTTC,CASSLYGETQYF
NA,TRBV12-3/TRBV12-4,NA,15,TRBJ2-2,TGTGCCAGCAGAGATGGACGGACGAACACCGGGGAGCTGTTTTTT,CASRDGRTNTGELFF
TRBD2,TRBV28,NA,14,TRBJ2-3,TGTGCCAGCGGATCTAGCGGGCACACAGATACGCAGTATTTT,CASGSSGHTDTQYF
NA,TRBV18,NA,17,TRBJ2-5,TGTGCCAGCTCACCCAACCAGGCGGGGATTTCCCAAGAGACCCAGTACTTC,CASSPNQAGISQETQYF
NA,TRBV7-9,many,15,TRBJ2-7,TGTGCCAGCAGCTCCCGGTCCACACCGACCTACGAGCAGTACTTC,CASSSRSTPTYEQYF
NA,TRBV4-1,few,13,TRBJ2-5,TGCGCCAGCAGCCCCCTCCGAGGAGAGACCCAGTACTTC,CASSPLRGETQYF
NA,TRBV24-1,few,16,TRBJ2-1,TGTGCCACCAGTGATCCCGGGACGGGGGCCTACAATGAGCAGTTCTTC,CATSDPGTGAYNEQFF
TRBD2,TRBV7-6,few,18,TRBJ2-1,TGTGCCAGCAGCTTGAACCCGCGGACTAGCGGGATCTACAATGAGCAGTTCTTC,CASSLNPRTSGIYNEQFF
TRBD1,TRBV6-5,few,15,TRBJ2-3,TGTGCCAGCAGTTTCAGCGGACAGGGGACAAGTACGCAGTATTTT,CASSFSGQGTSTQYF
NA,TRBV20-1,NA,13,TRBJ1-1,TGCAGTGCTAGACCCGGGACACAGAAACAAGCTTTCTTT,CSARPGTQKQAFF
TRBD2,TRBV18,NA,16,TRBJ2-7,TGTGCCAGCTCACCCTTGCCGACTAGCGGGGACTACGAGCAGTACTTC,CASSPLPTSGDYEQYF
TRBD1,TRBV29-1,many,13,TRBJ2-1,TGCAGCGTCGGACAGGGGGCTTACAATGAGCAGTTCTTC,CSVGQGAYNEQFF
NA,TRBV2,NA,13,TRBJ2-3,TGTGCCAGCAGACCGGACGGAACAGATACGCAGTATTTT,CASRPDGTDTQYF
TRBD1,TRBV5-6,few,18,TRBJ1-6,TGTGCCAGCAGCGGCCGCCGGGAGGGGGCGCTTAAGAATTCACCCCTCCACTTT,CASSGRREGALKNSPLHF
NA,TRBV3-1,few,15,TRBJ2-6,TGTGCCAGCAGCTTCGGAGCCTCTGGGGCCAACGTCCTGACTTTC,CASSFGASGANVLTF
NA,TRBV19,NA,15,TRBJ2-1,TGTGCCAGTAGCCTACTTCTGCTTGGAAACAATGAGCAGTTCTTC,CASSLLLLGNNEQFF
TRBD2,TRBV20-1,few,17,TRBJ2-1,TGCAGTGCTAGAGATTTCCAAATAGCGGGGGGGCGCAATGAGCAGTTCTTC,CSARDFQIAGGRNEQFF
NA,TRBV7-2,few,12,TRBJ2-7,TGTGCCAGCAGCTTAAAGGGTAGGGGTCAGTACTTC,CASSLKGRGQYF
NA,TRBV20-1,NA,11,TRBJ2-7,TGCAGTGCGAGAACTGCGCCCGAGCAGTACTTC,CSARTAPEQYF
TRBD2,TRBV5-1,NA,15,TRBJ2-1,TGCGTCAGCAAAGGAATAGCGGGATCCTACAATGAGCAGTTCTTC,CVSKGIAGSYNEQFF
TRBD2,TRBV4-2,NA,16,TRBJ2-7,TGTGCCAGCAGCCGCCTAGGACTAGGCAGCTCCTACGAGCAGTACTTC,CASSRLGLGSSYEQYF
TRBD1,TRBV28,few,16,TRBJ1-2,TGTGCCAGCAGCCTCCAGACGGGACAGGGAATGAGGGGCTACACCTTC,CASSLQTGQGMRGYTF
NA,TRBV14,few,13,TRBJ2-1,TGTGCCAGCAGCCAGGTCAGGGGCCATGAGCAGTTCTTC,CASSQVRGHEQFF
NA,TRBV18,few,15,TRBJ2-1,TGTGCCAGCTTTATCGGGACTGGGGGTGTCAATGAGCAGTTCTTC,CASFIGTGGVNEQFF
NA,TRBV29-1,many,12,TRBJ2-7,TGCAGCGTCAAGGGGGATTTCTACGAGCAGTACTTC,CSVKGDFYEQYF
NA,TRBV18,NA,14,TRBJ1-1,TGTGCCAGCTCACCAGTTGCAGGGAACACTGAAGCTTTCTTT,CASSPVAGNTEAFF
NA,TRBV20-1,few,11,TRBJ2-7,TGCAGTGCTAGCAGACTGGTCGAGCAGTACTTC,CSASRLVEQYF
NA,TRBV30,few,13,TRBJ1-5,TGTGCCTGGAGGCAGGAAAGAAATCAGCCCCAGCATTTT,CAWRQERNQPQHF
TRBD1,TRBV6-2/TRBV6-3,NA,15,TRBJ2-1,TGTGCCAGCAGTCACCGGGACAGGGTGGGCAATGAGCAGTTCTTC,CASSHRDRVGNEQFF
TRBD1,TRBV12-3/TRBV12-4,NA,15,TRBJ1-1,TGTGCCAGCAGTTTGGGCAGGGGGCGAAACACTGAAGCTTTCTTT,CASSLGRGRNTEAFF